These T cell receptor beta chains were read from a single sample in a study of OX40 agonist ivuxolimab in advanced cancers. Generated by immunoSEQ multiplex PCR, the TCRdb table keeps only in-frame clones and is missing some. The sample carries some 45,000 clones, more than 80% recorded once. The specimen was CD4+ or CD8+ T cells sorted from blood, collected in a trial of the OX40 agonist ivuxolimab. The receptors here all came from an adult with an advanced solid tumor such as melanoma, head and neck, liver or kidney cancer. Each CDR3 is given with its conserved first and last residue. A D gene is named only where the DNA matches it firmly.

D gene: NA; J gene: TRBJ2-2; V gene: TRBV5-1; CDR3 protein: CASTRGQPGELFF; CDR3 DNA: TGCGCCAGCACCCGGGGGCAGCCCGGGGAGCTGTTTTTT
D gene: NA; J gene: TRBJ2-7; V gene: TRBV5-4; CDR3 protein: CASTPDASRDEQYF; CDR3 DNA: TGTGCCAGCACGCCTGATGCTAGCCGGGACGAGCAGTACTTC
D gene: TRBD2; J gene: TRBJ2-5; V gene: TRBV7-9; CDR3 protein: CASSSRLAGAGETQYF; CDR3 DNA: TGTGCCAGCAGCTCAAGACTAGCGGGAGCAGGGGAGACCCAGTACTTC
D gene: TRBD1; J gene: TRBJ2-7; V gene: TRBV29-1; CDR3 protein: CSVPRDRVLSSYEQYF; CDR3 DNA: TGCAGCGTTCCTCGGGACAGGGTATTAAGCTCCTACGAGCAGTACTTC
D gene: TRBD2; J gene: TRBJ2-7; V gene: TRBV4-2; CDR3 protein: CASSQGLASYEQYF; CDR3 DNA: TGTGCCAGCAGCCAAGGACTAGCCTCCTACGAGCAGTACTTC
D gene: NA; J gene: TRBJ1-6; V gene: TRBV16; CDR3 protein: CASSQWGGPESPLHF; CDR3 DNA: TGTGCCAGCAGCCAATGGGGGGGACCGGAATCACCCCTCCACTTT
D gene: TRBD1; J gene: TRBJ2-3; V gene: TRBV7-3; CDR3 protein: CASSVGGRGLDTQYF; CDR3 DNA: TGTGCCAGCAGCGTAGGGGGCAGGGGGCTAGATACGCAGTATTTT
D gene: NA; J gene: TRBJ2-7; V gene: TRBV29-1; CDR3 protein: CSVRRGTEEQYF; CDR3 DNA: TGCAGCGTCAGACGGGGGACCGAGGAGCAGTACTTC
D gene: NA; J gene: TRBJ1-2; V gene: TRBV6-6; CDR3 protein: CASRYSAGPTAIRF; CDR3 DNA: TGTGCCAGCAGATATAGCGCAGGGCCGACCGCGATCCGCTTC
D gene: NA; J gene: TRBJ2-5; V gene: TRBV7-2; CDR3 protein: CASSFWTGRADGTQYF; CDR3 DNA: TGTGCCAGCAGCTTCTGGACAGGGAGGGCCGACGGGACCCAGTACTTC
D gene: TRBD1; J gene: TRBJ1-5; V gene: TRBV7-2; CDR3 protein: CASSTRGTGIQPQHF; CDR3 DNA: TGTGCCAGCAGCACAAGGGGGACAGGGATTCAGCCCCAGCATTTT
D gene: NA; J gene: TRBJ1-1; V gene: TRBV4-2; CDR3 protein: CASSQEISAASTEAFF; CDR3 DNA: TGTGCCAGCAGCCAAGAAATTTCAGCCGCGAGCACTGAAGCTTTCTTT
D gene: TRBD1; J gene: TRBJ2-1; V gene: TRBV10-1; CDR3 protein: CASSARTGRYNEQFF; CDR3 DNA: TGCGCCAGCAGTGCACGGACAGGGCGCTACAATGAGCAGTTCTTC
D gene: TRBD2; J gene: TRBJ2-1; V gene: TRBV30; CDR3 protein: CAWTPTSGSINEQFF; CDR3 DNA: TGTGCCTGGACTCCGACTAGCGGGAGTATCAATGAGCAGTTCTTC
D gene: NA; J gene: TRBJ1-2; V gene: TRBV6-5; CDR3 protein: CASSYTFASGYTF; CDR3 DNA: TGTGCCAGCAGTTACACATTTGCGAGTGGCTACACCTTC